This is a list of T cell receptor beta chains from one sample in a study of blood T cell repertoires in COVID-19. The table came from immunoSEQ multiplex PCR; TCRdb's copy has only in-frame clones and leaves some out. The repertoire holds tens of thousands of clones, with 75% to 95% as singletons. The source material was peripheral blood. The receptors originated from a woman of 80 years or more with acute or convalescent COVID-19. Each CDR3 is given without its conserved first and last residue. Each record gives: V gene, clone size, CDR3 length, CDR3 protein. Clone size is not always given. Where it is, it says once, few, many or a class for expanded clones.

v_call: TRBV4-2
clone_size: once
cdr3_length: 14
cdr3_aa: ASSLTRGGVDYGYT

v_call: TRBV7-3
clone_size: NA
cdr3_length: 12
cdr3_aa: ASSLRHTADEQF

v_call: TRBV9
clone_size: NA
cdr3_length: 13
cdr3_aa: ASSQTGANTGELF

v_call: TRBV9
clone_size: once
cdr3_length: 12
cdr3_aa: ASSPTDRGYGYT

v_call: TRBV5-5
clone_size: NA
cdr3_length: 14
cdr3_aa: ASSLELAAINQPQH

v_call: TRBV6-5
clone_size: NA
cdr3_length: 14
cdr3_aa: ASSYHRGLNYNEQF

v_call: TRBV2
clone_size: NA
cdr3_length: 12
cdr3_aa: ASTWDSSNQPQH

v_call: TRBV5-1
clone_size: NA
cdr3_length: 15
cdr3_aa: ASSLRTGLGYGYGYT

v_call: TRBV6-2/TRBV6-3
clone_size: few
cdr3_length: 12
cdr3_aa: ASSRRQGINIQY

v_call: TRBV6-6
clone_size: once
cdr3_length: 12
cdr3_aa: ASSYDRGNYEQF

v_call: TRBV10-3
clone_size: NA
cdr3_length: 13
cdr3_aa: AIRDRGQSNYGYT

v_call: TRBV5-1
clone_size: once
cdr3_length: 12
cdr3_aa: ASTRDRVLTEAF

v_call: TRBV9
clone_size: NA
cdr3_length: 14
cdr3_aa: ASSEQTGWGTDTQY

v_call: TRBV5-6
clone_size: NA
cdr3_length: 13
cdr3_aa: ASSLEWQGAGGYT

v_call: TRBV11-2
clone_size: few
cdr3_length: 12
cdr3_aa: ASSKGSIGTEAF

v_call: TRBV4-1
clone_size: NA
cdr3_length: 14
cdr3_aa: ASSQDFGTVSYEQY

v_call: TRBV7-3
clone_size: NA
cdr3_length: 14
cdr3_aa: ASSLGLAGGYNEQF

v_call: TRBV18
clone_size: NA
cdr3_length: 12
cdr3_aa: ASSPGQHTDTQY

v_call: TRBV2
clone_size: NA
cdr3_length: 13
cdr3_aa: ASSDGLAGLKTQY

v_call: TRBV20-1
clone_size: few
cdr3_length: 9
cdr3_aa: SAPLGDTQY

v_call: TRBV10-3
clone_size: NA
cdr3_length: 9
cdr3_aa: AISTRGEQF

v_call: TRBV7-3
clone_size: NA
cdr3_length: 15
cdr3_aa: ASSRSGGDSSYNEQF

v_call: TRBV7-9
clone_size: NA
cdr3_length: 13
cdr3_aa: ASSRLQYGSYEQY

v_call: TRBV28
clone_size: NA
cdr3_length: 12
cdr3_aa: ASSLRISGGGQF

v_call: TRBV6-5
clone_size: NA
cdr3_length: 10
cdr3_aa: ASKRGNQPQH

v_call: TRBV30
clone_size: NA
cdr3_length: 11
cdr3_aa: AWSVQENSPLH

v_call: TRBV6-1
clone_size: once
cdr3_length: 12
cdr3_aa: ASSEGGGNYGYT

v_call: TRBV7-9
clone_size: few
cdr3_length: 13
cdr3_aa: ASSLQGIGVTEAF

v_call: TRBV5-1
clone_size: NA
cdr3_length: 12
cdr3_aa: ASSSRTSADEQY

v_call: TRBV18
clone_size: NA
cdr3_length: 13
cdr3_aa: ASSPRVRGEYGYT

v_call: TRBV20-1
clone_size: NA
cdr3_length: 12
cdr3_aa: SASSGATYNEQF

v_call: TRBV19
clone_size: NA
cdr3_length: 11
cdr3_aa: ASSQGAGWEQY

v_call: TRBV4-2
clone_size: few
cdr3_length: 14
cdr3_aa: ASSQVIGTGGYEQY

v_call: TRBV4-1
clone_size: NA
cdr3_length: 13
cdr3_aa: ASSQLDRGLYGYT

v_call: TRBV2
clone_size: NA
cdr3_length: 14
cdr3_aa: ASSGTGGSGANVLT

v_call: TRBV4-2
clone_size: once
cdr3_length: 11
cdr3_aa: ASSQTPSETQY

v_call: TRBV7-2
clone_size: NA
cdr3_length: 9
cdr3_aa: ASRQWETQY

v_call: TRBV7-9
clone_size: NA
cdr3_length: 14
cdr3_aa: ASSSLTTNLYNEQF

v_call: TRBV5-1
clone_size: NA
cdr3_length: 12
cdr3_aa: ASRIDRGNTEAF

v_call: TRBV5-1
clone_size: few
cdr3_length: 13
cdr3_aa: ASSLAAGAGETQY

v_call: TRBV11-2
clone_size: NA
cdr3_length: 15
cdr3_aa: ASSLDRGGAREETQY

v_call: TRBV7-3
clone_size: once
cdr3_length: 15
cdr3_aa: ASSLGTGGIANEKLF

v_call: TRBV7-2
clone_size: NA
cdr3_length: 11
cdr3_aa: ASSLYGGNGYT

v_call: TRBV5-1
clone_size: NA
cdr3_length: 14
cdr3_aa: ASSLAGISSYNEQF

v_call: TRBV9
clone_size: NA
cdr3_length: 13
cdr3_aa: ASSERVTFGNTIY

v_call: TRBV7-9
clone_size: NA
cdr3_length: 12
cdr3_aa: ASSAGTGGTEAF

v_call: TRBV30
clone_size: few
cdr3_length: 9
cdr3_aa: AWNRNTEAF

v_call: TRBV5-6
clone_size: few
cdr3_length: 14
cdr3_aa: ASSLPDRYSNQPQH

v_call: TRBV6-2/TRBV6-3
clone_size: NA
cdr3_length: 13
cdr3_aa: ASSYPQGTNTEAF

v_call: TRBV7-2
clone_size: NA
cdr3_length: 13
cdr3_aa: ASSYSSNSGTEAF

v_call: TRBV5-1
clone_size: NA
cdr3_length: 15
cdr3_aa: ASSLDPGTGYKNIQY

v_call: TRBV5-3
clone_size: NA
cdr3_length: 15
cdr3_aa: ARSLFREGRSYNEQF

v_call: TRBV6-2/TRBV6-3
clone_size: NA
cdr3_length: 12
cdr3_aa: ASSYRGTNEKLF

v_call: TRBV5-1
clone_size: once
cdr3_length: 14
cdr3_aa: ASSGDLSANTGELF

v_call: TRBV5-1
clone_size: NA
cdr3_length: 16
cdr3_aa: ASSLAVVAGGPYNEQF

v_call: TRBV2
clone_size: NA
cdr3_length: 12
cdr3_aa: ASSGMTIQETQY

v_call: TRBV18
clone_size: NA
cdr3_length: 14
cdr3_aa: ASSSLTGPRGYGYT

v_call: TRBV6-5
clone_size: NA
cdr3_length: 13
cdr3_aa: ASSHRDRGGNTIY

v_call: TRBV2
clone_size: NA
cdr3_length: 18
cdr3_aa: ASSEMKTGTARSTNEKLF

v_call: TRBV4-2
clone_size: NA
cdr3_length: 16
cdr3_aa: ASSQDQQRGGVIDTQY